The T cell receptor (beta chain) under discussion was sequenced for a study of T cell responses to AZD1222 COVID-19 vaccine. Worth noting for this clone: This CDR3 is also generated by other DNA sequences in the sample.

Here immunoSEQ multiplex PCR was the method, and the copy in TCRdb shows in-frame clones only, minus some. The profile shows some 130,000 clones, 70% to 90% of them singletons. This receptor was identified in an adult in good health. The sample in question was peripheral blood, obtained on day 0 of AZD1222 vaccination.

The CDR3 spells CASSLDGTNYGYTF. Written as DNA, the CDR3 is TGTGCCAGCAGTTTGGATGGTACGAACTATGGCTACACCTTC. The rearrangement uses TRBV27 and TRBJ1-2; unclear D gene. The CDR3 covers 14 residues. Trimming stripped 3 bases from V and 2 bases from J, with 10 bases between. Germline CDR1 reads MNHEY; CDR2 reads SMNVEV (reference sequence).